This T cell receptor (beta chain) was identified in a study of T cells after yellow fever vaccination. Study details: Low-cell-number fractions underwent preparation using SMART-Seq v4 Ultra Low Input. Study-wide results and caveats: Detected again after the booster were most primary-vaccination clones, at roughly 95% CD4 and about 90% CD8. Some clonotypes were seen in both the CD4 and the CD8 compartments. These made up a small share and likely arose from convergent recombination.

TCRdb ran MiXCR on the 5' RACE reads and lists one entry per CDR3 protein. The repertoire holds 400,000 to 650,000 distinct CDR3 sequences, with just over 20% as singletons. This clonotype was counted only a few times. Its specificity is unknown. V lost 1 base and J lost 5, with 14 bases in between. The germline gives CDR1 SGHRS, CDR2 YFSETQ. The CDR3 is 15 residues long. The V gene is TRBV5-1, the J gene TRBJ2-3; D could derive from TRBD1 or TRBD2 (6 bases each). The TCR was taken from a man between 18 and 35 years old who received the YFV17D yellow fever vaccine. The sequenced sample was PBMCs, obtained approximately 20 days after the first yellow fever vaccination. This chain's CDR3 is CASSLTGGRKDTQYF. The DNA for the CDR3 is TGCGCCAGCAGCTTGACTGGGGGGCGGAAAGATACGCAGTATTTT.